This TCR beta chain was sequenced in a study of control samples from healthy donors and cancer patients (dated by TCRdb to between 2020 and 2021). Including the terminal cysteine and phenylalanine, the CDR3 comprises 16 residues. Only the CDR3 DNA stays, 48 bases, in frame from base 1. Ends trimmed: V by 1 base, J by 9 bases; bases unmatched to a gene: 11. CDR1 and CDR2 are drawn from the germline V gene (reference sequence): LGHDT, YNNKEL. In regard to this clone: This receptor's antigen is unknown. No base quality values were provided; no much bigger clone lies one nucleotide off.

Library preparation used the immunoSEQ multiplex PCR assay. TCRdb mirrors the immuneACCESS table, restricted to in-frame sequences. Some clones are absent from its copies; in checked studies, under half trace to an unresolved V gene, and the reason for the others is unknown. Counted in this sample were about 160,000 clones; 90% to 95% of them appeared once. The top ten clones comprise under 8.5% of the sample. The chain was built from TRBV3-1 (or the pseudogene TRBV3-2) and TRBJ2-1; 8 junctional bases match TRBD2. The specimen sequenced was blood. The sequence derives from a middle-aged woman in good health. The DNA reads TGTGCCAGCAGCCAAGGAGAAGCGGGAGATCGCGGTGAGCAGTTCTTC. It encodes CASSQGEAGDRGEQFF.